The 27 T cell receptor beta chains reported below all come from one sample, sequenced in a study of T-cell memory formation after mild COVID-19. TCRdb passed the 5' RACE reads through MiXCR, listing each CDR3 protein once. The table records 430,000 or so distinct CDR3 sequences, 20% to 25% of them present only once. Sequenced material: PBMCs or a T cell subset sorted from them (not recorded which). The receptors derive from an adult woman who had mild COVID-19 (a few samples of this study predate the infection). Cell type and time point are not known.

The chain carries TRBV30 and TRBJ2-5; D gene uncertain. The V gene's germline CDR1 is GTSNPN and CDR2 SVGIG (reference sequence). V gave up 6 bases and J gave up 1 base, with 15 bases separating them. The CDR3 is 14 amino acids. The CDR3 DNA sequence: TGTGCCTGTGGAAGAACCTCCTTCCAAGAGACCCAGTACTTC. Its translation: CACGRTSFQETQYF.

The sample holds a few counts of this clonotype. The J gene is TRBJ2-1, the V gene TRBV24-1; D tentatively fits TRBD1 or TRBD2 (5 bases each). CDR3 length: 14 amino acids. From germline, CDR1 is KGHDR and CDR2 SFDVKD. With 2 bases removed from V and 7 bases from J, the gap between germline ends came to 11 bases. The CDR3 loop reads CATSDWSGGNEQFF. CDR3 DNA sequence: TGTGCCACCAGTGATTGGAGTGGGGGAAATGAGCAGTTCTTC.

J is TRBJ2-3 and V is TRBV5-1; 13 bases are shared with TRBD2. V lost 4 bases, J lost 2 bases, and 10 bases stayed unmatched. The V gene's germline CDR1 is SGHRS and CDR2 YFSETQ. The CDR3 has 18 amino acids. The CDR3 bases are TGCGCCAGCAGCGTAGACCGACTAGCGGGGGGATCCACAGATACGCAGTATTTT. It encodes CASSVDRLAGGSTDTQYF.

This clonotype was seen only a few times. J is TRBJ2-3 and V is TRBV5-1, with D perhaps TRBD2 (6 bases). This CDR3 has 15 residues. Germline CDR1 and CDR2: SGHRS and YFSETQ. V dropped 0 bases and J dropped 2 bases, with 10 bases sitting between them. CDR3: CASSLGGAPTDTQYF. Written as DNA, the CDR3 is TGCGCCAGCAGCTTGGGCGGGGCCCCCACAGATACGCAGTATTTT.

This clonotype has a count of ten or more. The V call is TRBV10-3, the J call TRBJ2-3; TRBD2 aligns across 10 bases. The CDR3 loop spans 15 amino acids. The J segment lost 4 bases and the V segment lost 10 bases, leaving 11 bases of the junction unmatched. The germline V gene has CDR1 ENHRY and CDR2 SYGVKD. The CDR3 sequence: CATHKREGPADTQYF. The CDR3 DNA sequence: TGTGCCACCCATAAGCGGGAGGGCCCCGCAGATACGCAGTATTTT.

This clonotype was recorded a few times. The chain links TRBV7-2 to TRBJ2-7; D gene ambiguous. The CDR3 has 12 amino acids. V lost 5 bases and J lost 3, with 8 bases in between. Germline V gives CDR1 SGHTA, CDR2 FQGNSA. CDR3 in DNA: TGTGCCAGCAGCCAAATCCTCTACGAGCAGTACTTC. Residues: CASSQILYEQYF.

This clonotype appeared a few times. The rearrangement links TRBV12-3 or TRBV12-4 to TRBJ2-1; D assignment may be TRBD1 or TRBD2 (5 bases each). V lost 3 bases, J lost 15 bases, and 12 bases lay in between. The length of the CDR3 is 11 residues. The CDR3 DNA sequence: TGTGCCAGCAGTTTGGGGGTATCGTTGTTCTTC. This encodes CASSLGVSLFF.

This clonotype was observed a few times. CDR3 amino acids: CASSGGTGGETQYF. The CDR3 bases are TGCGCCAGCAGCGGAGGGACAGGGGGAGAGACCCAGTACTTC. V usage is TRBV5-1 and J usage is TRBJ2-5; the match to TRBD1 covers 11 bases. Germline values: CDR1 SGHRS, CDR2 YFSETQ. Trimming cost V 4 bases and J 4 bases; bases outside gene matches: 3. The CDR3 loop spans 14 amino acids.

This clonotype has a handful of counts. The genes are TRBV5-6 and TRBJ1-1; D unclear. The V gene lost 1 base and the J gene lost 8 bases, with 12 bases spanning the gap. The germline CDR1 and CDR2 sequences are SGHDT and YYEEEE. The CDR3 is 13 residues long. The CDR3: CASSLSGVSEAFF. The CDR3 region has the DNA TGTGCCAGCAGCTTGAGTGGAGTCAGCGAAGCTTTCTTT.

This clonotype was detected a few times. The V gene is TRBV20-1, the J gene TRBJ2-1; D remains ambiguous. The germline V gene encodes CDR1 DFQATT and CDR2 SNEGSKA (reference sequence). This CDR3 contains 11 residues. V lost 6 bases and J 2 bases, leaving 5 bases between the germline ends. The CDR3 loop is CSAGTYNEQFF. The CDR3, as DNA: TGCAGTGCGGGGACCTACAATGAGCAGTTCTTC.

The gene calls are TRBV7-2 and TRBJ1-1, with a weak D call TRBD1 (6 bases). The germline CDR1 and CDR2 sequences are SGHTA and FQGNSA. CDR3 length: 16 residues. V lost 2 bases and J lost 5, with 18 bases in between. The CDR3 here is CASSLRGAQFSTEAFF. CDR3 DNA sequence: TGTGCCAGCAGCTTAAGGGGGGCCCAATTCAGTACTGAAGCTTTCTTT.

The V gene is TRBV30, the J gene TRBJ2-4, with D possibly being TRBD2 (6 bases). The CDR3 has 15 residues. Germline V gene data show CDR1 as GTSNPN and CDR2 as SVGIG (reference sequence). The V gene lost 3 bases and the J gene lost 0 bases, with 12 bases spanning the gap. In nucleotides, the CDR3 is TGTGCCTGGAGCCCCGGGAGCCTAGCCAAAAACATTCAGTACTTC. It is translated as CAWSPGSLAKNIQYF.

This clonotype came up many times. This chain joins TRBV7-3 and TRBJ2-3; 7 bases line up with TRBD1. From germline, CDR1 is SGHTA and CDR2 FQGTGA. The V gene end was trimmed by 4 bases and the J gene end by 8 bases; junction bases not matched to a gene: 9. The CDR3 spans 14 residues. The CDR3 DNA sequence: TGTGCCAGCAGCTCTACACAGGGGCCAAGTACGCAGTATTTT. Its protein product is CASSSTQGPSTQYF.

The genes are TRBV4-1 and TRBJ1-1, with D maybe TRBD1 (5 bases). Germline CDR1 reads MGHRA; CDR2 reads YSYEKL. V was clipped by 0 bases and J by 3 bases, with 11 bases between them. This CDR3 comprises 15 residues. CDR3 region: CASSQESGVDTEAFF. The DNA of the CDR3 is TGCGCCAGCAGCCAAGAGTCGGGGGTCGACACTGAAGCTTTCTTT.

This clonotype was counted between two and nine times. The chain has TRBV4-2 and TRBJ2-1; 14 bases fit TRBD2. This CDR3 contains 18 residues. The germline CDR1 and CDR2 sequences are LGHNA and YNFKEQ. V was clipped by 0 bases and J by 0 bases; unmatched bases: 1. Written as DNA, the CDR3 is TGTGCCAGCAGCCAAGAAGGGACTAGCGGGAGCTCCTACAATGAGCAGTTCTTC. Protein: CASSQEGTSGSSYNEQFF.

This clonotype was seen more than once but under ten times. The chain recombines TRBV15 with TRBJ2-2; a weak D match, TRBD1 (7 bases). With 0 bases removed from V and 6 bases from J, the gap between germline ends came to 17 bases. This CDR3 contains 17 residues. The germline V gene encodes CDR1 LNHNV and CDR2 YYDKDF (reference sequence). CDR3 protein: CATSRDIAGGMAGELFF. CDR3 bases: TGTGCCACCAGCAGAGATATAGCAGGGGGGATGGCCGGGGAGCTGTTTTTT.

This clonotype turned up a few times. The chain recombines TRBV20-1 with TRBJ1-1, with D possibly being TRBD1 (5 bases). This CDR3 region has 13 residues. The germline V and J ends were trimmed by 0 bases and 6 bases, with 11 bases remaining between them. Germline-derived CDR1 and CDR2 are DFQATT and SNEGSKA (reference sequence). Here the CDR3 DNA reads TGCAGTGCTAGAGATCTCGCACAGGCTGAAGCTTTCTTT. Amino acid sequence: CSARDLAQAEAFF.

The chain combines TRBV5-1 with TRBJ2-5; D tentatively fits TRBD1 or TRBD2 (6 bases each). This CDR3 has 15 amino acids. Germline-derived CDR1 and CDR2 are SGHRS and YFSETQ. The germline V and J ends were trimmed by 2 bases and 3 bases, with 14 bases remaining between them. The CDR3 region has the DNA TGCGCCAGCAGCTTAGGAGGGGGGTCCGAAGAGACCCAGTACTTC. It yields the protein CASSLGGGSEETQYF.

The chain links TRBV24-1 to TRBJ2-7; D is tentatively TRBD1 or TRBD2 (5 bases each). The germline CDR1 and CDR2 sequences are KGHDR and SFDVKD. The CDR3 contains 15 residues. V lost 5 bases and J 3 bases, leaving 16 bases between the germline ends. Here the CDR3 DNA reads TGTGCCACCAGTGGCGACCCGGGGCTTGACTACGAGCAGTACTTC. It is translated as CATSGDPGLDYEQYF.

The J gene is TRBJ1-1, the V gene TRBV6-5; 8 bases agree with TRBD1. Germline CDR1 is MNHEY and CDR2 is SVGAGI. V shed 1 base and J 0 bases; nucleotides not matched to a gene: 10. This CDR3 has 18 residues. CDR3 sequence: CASSYLIRGLVVNTEAFF. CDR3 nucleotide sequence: TGTGCCAGCAGTTACTTGATCAGGGGGCTCGTTGTGAACACTGAAGCTTTCTTT.

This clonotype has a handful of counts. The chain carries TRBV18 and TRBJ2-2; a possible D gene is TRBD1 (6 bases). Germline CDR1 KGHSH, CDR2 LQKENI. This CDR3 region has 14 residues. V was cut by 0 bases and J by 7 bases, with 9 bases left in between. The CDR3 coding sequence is TGTGCCAGCTCACCACCGCAGGGGTTCGGGGAGCTGTTTTTT. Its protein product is CASSPPQGFGELFF.

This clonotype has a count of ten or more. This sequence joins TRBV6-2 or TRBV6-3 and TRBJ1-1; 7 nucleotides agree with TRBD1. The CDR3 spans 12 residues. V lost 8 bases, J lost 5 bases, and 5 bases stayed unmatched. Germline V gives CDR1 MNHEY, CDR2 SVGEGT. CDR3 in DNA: TGTGCCAGCCGACAGGGACGGACTGAAGCTTTCTTT. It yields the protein CASRQGRTEAFF.

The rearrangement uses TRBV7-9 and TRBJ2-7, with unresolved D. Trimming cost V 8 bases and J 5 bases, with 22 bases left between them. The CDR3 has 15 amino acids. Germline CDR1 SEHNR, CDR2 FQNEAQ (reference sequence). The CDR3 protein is CASLDHGRSMDEQYF. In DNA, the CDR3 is TGTGCCAGCCTCGACCATGGACGAAGTATGGACGAGCAGTACTTC. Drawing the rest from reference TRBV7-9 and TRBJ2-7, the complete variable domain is DTGVSQNPRHKITKRGQNVTFRCDPISEHNRLYWYRQTLGQGPEFLTYFQNEAQLEKSRLLSDRFSAERPKGSFSTLEIQRTEQGDSAMYLCASLDHGRSMDEQYFGPGTRLTVT.

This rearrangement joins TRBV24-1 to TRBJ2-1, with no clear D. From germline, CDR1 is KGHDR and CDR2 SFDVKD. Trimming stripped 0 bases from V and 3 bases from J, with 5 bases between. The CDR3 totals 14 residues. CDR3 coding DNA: TGTGCCACCAGTGATTTGTCAGACTACAATGAGCAGTTCTTC. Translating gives CATSDLSDYNEQFF.

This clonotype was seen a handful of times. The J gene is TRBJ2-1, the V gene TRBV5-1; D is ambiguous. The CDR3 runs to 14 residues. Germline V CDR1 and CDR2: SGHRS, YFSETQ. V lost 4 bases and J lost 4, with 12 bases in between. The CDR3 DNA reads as TGCGCCAGCAGCCCTGAATGGCGGTACAATGAGCAGTTCTTC. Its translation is CASSPEWRYNEQFF.

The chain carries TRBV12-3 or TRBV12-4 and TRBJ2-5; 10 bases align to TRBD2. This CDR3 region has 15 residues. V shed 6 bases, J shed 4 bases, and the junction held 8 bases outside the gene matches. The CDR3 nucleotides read TGTGCCAGCAGAATCAGCGGGAGGGGCCGAGAGACCCAGTACTTC. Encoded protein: CASRISGRGRETQYF.

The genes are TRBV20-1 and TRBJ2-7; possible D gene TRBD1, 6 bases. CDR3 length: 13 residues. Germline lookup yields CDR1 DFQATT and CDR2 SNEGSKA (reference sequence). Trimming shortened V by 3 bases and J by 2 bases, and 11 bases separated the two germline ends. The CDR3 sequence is CSASSGAPYEQYF. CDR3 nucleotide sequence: TGCAGTGCTAGTTCAGGGGCGCCCTACGAGCAGTACTTC.